The present T cell receptor (beta chain) was sequenced within a study of T cell repertoires in cytomegalovirus infection. TCRdb independently ran MiXCR on the reads; one entry per CDR3 protein. This sample has 130,000 or so distinct CDR3 sequences, with under 8% found just once. This clonotype appeared a few times. From germline, CDR1 is KGHSH and CDR2 LQKENI. This CDR3 spans 16 amino acids. Trimming pared 6 bases from V and 1 base from J, leaving 18 bases between. The sample taken for sequencing was PBMCs. The chain couples TRBV18 to TRBJ2-5; tentatively, D is TRBD1 or TRBD2 (5 bases each). The TCR sequence derives from a human donor in good health (CMV status not recorded). Some clones in this sample may be carry-over from other donors' samples. Here the CDR3 reads CASSRSVAGTQETQYF. CDR3 DNA sequence: TGTGCCAGCTCCCGCTCAGTGGCAGGGACCCAAGAGACCCAGTACTTC.